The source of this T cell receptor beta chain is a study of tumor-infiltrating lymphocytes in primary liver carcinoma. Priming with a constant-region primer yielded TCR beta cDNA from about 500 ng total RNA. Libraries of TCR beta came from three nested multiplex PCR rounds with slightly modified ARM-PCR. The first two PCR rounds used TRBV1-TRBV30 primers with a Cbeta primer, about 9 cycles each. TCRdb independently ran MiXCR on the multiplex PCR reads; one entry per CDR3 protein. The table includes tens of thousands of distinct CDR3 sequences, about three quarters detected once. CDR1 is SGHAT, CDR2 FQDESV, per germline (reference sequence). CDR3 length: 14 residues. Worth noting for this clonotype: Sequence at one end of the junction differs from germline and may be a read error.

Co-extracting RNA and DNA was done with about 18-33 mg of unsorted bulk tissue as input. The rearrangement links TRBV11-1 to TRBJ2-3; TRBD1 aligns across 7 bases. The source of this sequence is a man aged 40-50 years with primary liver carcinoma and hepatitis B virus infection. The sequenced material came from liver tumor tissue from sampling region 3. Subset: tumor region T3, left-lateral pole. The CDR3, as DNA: TGCGTCAGCAGCCGGGACAGTGCCCGAGATACGCAGTATTTT. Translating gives CVSSRDSARDTQYF.